Listed below are T cell receptor beta chains from one sample, sequenced in a study of cytomegalovirus exposure and HLA in healthy donors. Clones were sequenced by immunoSEQ multiplex PCR, and TCRdb holds only the in-frame ones, with some missing. The sample holds around 190,000 clones, about 69% seen once. Sequencing was carried out using PBMCs. Receptors were obtained from a man aged 25-45 years in good health and CMV-seropositive. Both conserved end residues are part of each CDR3. A D gene is named only where the DNA matches it firmly. Expanded clones are given a class, and other clones once, few, many or no size at all.

>TRBD2|TRBV6-4|TRBJ2-2|-
TGTGCCAGCAGTGCCAGGACTAGGGGCACCGGGGAGCTGTTTTTT
CASSARTRGTGELFF
>TRBD1|TRBV19|TRBJ2-1|-
TGTGCCAGTACGTCACAGGGGGCACCCTCCTACAATGAGCAGTTCTTC
CASTSQGAPSYNEQFF
>-|TRBV7-9|TRBJ1-1|-
TGTGCCAGCAGCTTGGACTTGAACACTGAAGCTTTCTTT
CASSLDLNTEAFF
>TRBD1|TRBV4-3|TRBJ2-2|few
TGCGCCAGCAGCCAAGATCATCAAAGAGGGGGCTTCAACACCGGGGAGCTGTTTTTT
CASSQDHQRGGFNTGELFF
>TRBD1|TRBV6-6|TRBJ1-4|-
TGTGCCAGCAGACACAGGGGCACTAATGAAAAACTGTTTTTT
CASRHRGTNEKLFF
>-|TRBV7-3|TRBJ1-3|-
TGTGCCAGCAGCCTGCAGGGGTCTGGAAACACCATATATTTT
CASSLQGSGNTIYF
>-|TRBV7-9|TRBJ2-1|-
TGTGCCAGCAGCTTAGTTATTGTGACTATAGATCCCAATGAGCAGTTCTTC
CASSLVIVTIDPNEQFF
>-|TRBV7-2|TRBJ1-2|-
TGTGCCAGCAGCGGCCAGCCGGGATCTAACTATGGCTACACCTTC
CASSGQPGSNYGYTF
>TRBD2|TRBV7-9|TRBJ2-5|-
TGTGCCAGCAGCTACGGGACTAGCGGGAGGGTAGAGACCCAGTACTTC
CASSYGTSGRVETQYF
>-|TRBV6-5|TRBJ2-7|once
TGTGCCAGCAGGATCGGACATAACTACGAGCAGTACTTC
CASRIGHNYEQYF
>TRBD1|TRBV5-1|TRBJ1-3|-
TGCGCCAGCAGCTTGGGACAGGGAGTAAGAAACACCATATATTTT
CASSLGQGVRNTIYF
>TRBD1|TRBV14|TRBJ2-7|once
TGTGCCAGCAGCCAAGAGGAACGGGACAGGTTTTACGAGCAGTACTTC
CASSQEERDRFYEQYF
>TRBD2|TRBV29-1|TRBJ2-5|-
TGCAGCGTTGGCCAAGGGAGCGGGAAAGAGACCCAGTACTTC
CSVGQGSGKETQYF
>-|TRBV7-8|TRBJ2-4|-
TGTGCCAGCAGCATCCAGGGGGGCGCGGGCAAAAACATTCAGTACTTC
CASSIQGGAGKNIQYF
>-|TRBV27|TRBJ1-6|-
TGTGCCAGCAGGGAGCGTAATTCACCCCTCCACTTT
CASRERNSPLHF
>TRBD2|TRBV19|TRBJ2-1|-
TGTGCCAGTCGATCTTTAGCGGGAGGGCTCGACGATGAGCAGTTCTTC
CASRSLAGGLDDEQFF